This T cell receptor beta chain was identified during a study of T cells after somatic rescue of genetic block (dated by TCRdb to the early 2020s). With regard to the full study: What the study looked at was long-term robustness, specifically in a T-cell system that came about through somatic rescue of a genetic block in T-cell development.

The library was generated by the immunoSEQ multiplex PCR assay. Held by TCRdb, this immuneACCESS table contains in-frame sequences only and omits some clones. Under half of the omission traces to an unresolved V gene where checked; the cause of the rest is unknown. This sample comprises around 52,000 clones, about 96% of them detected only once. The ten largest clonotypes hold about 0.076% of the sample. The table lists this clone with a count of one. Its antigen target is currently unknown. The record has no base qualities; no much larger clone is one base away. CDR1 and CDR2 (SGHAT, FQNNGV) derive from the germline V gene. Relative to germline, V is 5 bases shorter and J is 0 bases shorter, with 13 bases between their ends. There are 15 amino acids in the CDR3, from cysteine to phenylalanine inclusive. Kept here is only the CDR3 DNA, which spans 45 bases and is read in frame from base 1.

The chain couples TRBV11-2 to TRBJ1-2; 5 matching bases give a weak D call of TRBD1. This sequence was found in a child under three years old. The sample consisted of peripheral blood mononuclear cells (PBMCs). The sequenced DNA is TGTGCCAGCAGCCCCGCAGGGTCCCCTAACTATGGCTACACCTTC. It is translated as CASSPAGSPNYGYTF.